These 10 T cell receptor beta chains came from one sample sequenced in a study of shared clonotypes between healthy human individuals. Using immunoSEQ multiplex PCR, the repertoire was profiled, and TCRdb retains in-frame clones only, with some absent. The table includes some 2,000,000 clones, roughly 94% detected once. Sequencing used naive CD4+ T cells sorted from blood. Subset of the sample: CD45RA+ positively selected. Receptors originate from a man between 18 and 35 years old in good health.

The rearrangement joins TRBV2 to TRBJ2-2; D uncertain. Between the trimmed V and J ends, which lost 2 bases and 2 bases, there was a span of 9 bases. CDR1 is SNHLY and CDR2 is FYNNEI in the germline V gene. This CDR3 comprises 15 residues. The CDR3 here is CASSELGANTGELFF. DNA for the CDR3: TGTGCCAGCAGTGAATTGGGCGCTAACACCGGGGAGCTGTTTTTT. Together with reference TRBV2 and TRBJ2-2, the CDR3 gives the full variable domain: EPEVTQTPSHQVTQMGQEVILRCVPISNHLYFYWYRQILGQKVEFLVSFYNNEISEKSEIFDDQFSVERPDGSNFTLKIRSTKLEDSAMYFCASSELGANTGELFFGEGSRLTVL.

The chain links TRBV9 to TRBJ2-3, with D unresolved. This CDR3 is built from 17 residues. Germline CDR1 is SGDLS and CDR2 is YYNGEE. Deletions cut 0 bases from V and 0 bases from J, with 14 bases between. The CDR3 loop is CASSVGSRSASTDTQYF. The DNA of the CDR3 is TGTGCCAGCAGCGTAGGATCACGATCTGCTAGCACAGATACGCAGTATTTT.

The gene calls are TRBV11-3 and TRBJ2-2; D uncertain. Per germline, CDR1 SGHNT and CDR2 YENEEA. The CDR3 is 13 residues long. Trimming took 4 bases from V and 6 from J, leaving 9 bases between them. CDR3 sequence: CASSSHGSGELFF. Written as DNA, the CDR3 is TGTGCCAGCAGCTCACACGGTTCCGGGGAGCTGTTTTTT.

The V gene is TRBV6-6, the J gene TRBJ2-7; perhaps D is TRBD1 or TRBD2 (5 bases each). Trimming removed 7 bases at V and 3 bases at J, with 13 bases between. Germline CDR1 is MNHNY and CDR2 is SVGAGI (reference sequence). The CDR3 contains 13 residues. CDR3 sequence reads: CASNPGPIYEQYF. DNA of the CDR3: TGTGCCAGCAATCCGGGACCAATCTACGAGCAGTACTTC.

The V call is TRBV19, the J call TRBJ2-2; perhaps D is TRBD1 or TRBD2 (5 bases each). CDR3 length equals 14 residues. Trimming shortened V by 5 bases and J by 8 bases, and 15 bases separated the two germline ends. CDR1 and CDR2 (germline): LNHDA, SQIVND (reference sequence). The CDR3 sequence: CASSPGTSPGELFF. CDR3 sequence (DNA): TGTGCCAGTAGTCCAGGGACGAGCCCGGGGGAGCTGTTTTTT.

The rearrangement joins TRBV18 to TRBJ2-1; TRBD1 agrees at 11 bases. CDR1 is KGHSH and CDR2 is LQKENI in the germline V gene. The CDR3 has 16 residues. Losses at the gene ends were 4 bases for V and 7 bases for J; bases not matched to a gene: 9. DNA of the CDR3: TGTGCCAGCTCACTCACGGTGGGACAGGGGGTAAATGAGCAGTTCTTC. This sequence encodes CASSLTVGQGVNEQFF.

The chain uses TRBV2 and TRBJ2-7; D may match TRBD1 or TRBD2 (5 bases each). Trimming cost V 7 bases and J 0 bases, with 7 bases left between them. CDR3 length equals 12 residues. Germline V gene data show CDR1 as SNHLY and CDR2 as FYNNEI. CDR3 protein: CASKGTSYEQYF. Written as DNA, the CDR3 is TGTGCCAGCAAGGGGACCTCCTACGAGCAGTACTTC.

This rearrangement joins TRBV11-3 to TRBJ2-5, with D possibly being TRBD1 (6 bases). The V end was cut by 5 bases, the J end by 8 bases, with 18 bases between. CDR1 is SGHNT, CDR2 YENEEA, per germline. CDR3 length equals 14 residues. The CDR3 is CASSGGHTAGTQYF. CDR3 nucleotides: TGTGCCAGCAGCGGGGGACACACCGCAGGAACCCAGTACTTC.

The chain employs TRBV6-1 and TRBJ2-1, with 7 nucleotides matching TRBD1. This CDR3 contains 15 residues. Germline V gene data show CDR1 as MNHNS and CDR2 as SASEGT. The V and J ends lost 3 bases and 8 bases, in that order; junction bases with no gene match: 10. The CDR3 DNA follows: TGTGCCAGCAGTGAGGGACAGAGGATGGTCCATGAGCAGTTCTTC. Amino acids: CASSEGQRMVHEQFF.

This clone has only one observation. V and J are TRBV6-5 and TRBJ2-3; 7 bases fit TRBD2. Looked up from germline, CDR1 is MNHEY and CDR2 is SVGAGI. The CDR3 covers 16 residues. With 2 bases clipped from V and 4 bases from J, the junction kept 9 bases outside the gene matches. This CDR3 reads CASSYLPAGLADTQYF. The CDR3 DNA reads TGTGCCAGCAGTTACCTCCCAGCGGGGCTCGCAGATACGCAGTATTTT.